What follows describes a single T cell receptor beta chain. Its matching antigen is unknown. The entry originates in a study of blood T cells in healthy people across ages. General study results and limits: Diversity of TCR beta per million T cells declined in a roughly linear way with age. Considered underestimates were the diversity estimates obtained from one million T cells. Versus aged donors, long-lived donors had higher diversity and more naive CD4+ cells.

It was with a sample-barcoded 5' primer and a J-beta primer mix that a second PCR of roughly 7 to 12 cycles was run. Per-sample output comprised a minimum of 2.5 million paired-end reads containing CDR3. TCRdb independently ran MiXCR on the 5' RACE reads; one entry per CDR3 protein. The sample consists of fewer than 2 million distinct CDR3 sequences, 30% to 40% of them appearing once. Sample: blood. This sequence originates from a human donor in good health.

DNA of the CDR3: TGTGCCAGCAGCCCTCGGGACAGGCATGGAGAAAAACTGTTTTTT. This translates into CASSPRDRHGEKLFF. The chain couples TRBV7-9 to TRBJ1-4; 8 bases are a match to TRBD1. Per germline, CDR1 SEHNR and CDR2 FQNEAQ (reference sequence). V gave up 5 bases and J gave up 8 bases; unmatched junction bases: 10. The CDR3 spans 15 residues.